The 9 T cell receptor beta chains below were found in one sample sequenced in a study of identical twins. TCRdb independently ran MiXCR on the 5' RACE reads; one entry per CDR3 protein. This sample has hundreds of thousands of distinct CDR3 sequences, with around 6% found just once. Sequencing used naive T cells sorted from blood. The source of these receptors is a man younger than 35 in good health.

This clonotype was seen many times. This chain uses TRBV5-1 with TRBJ2-2; D remains ambiguous. V was clipped by 4 bases and J by 2 bases, with 12 bases between them. Germline CDR1 is SGHRS and CDR2 is YFSETQ. The CDR3 length is 15 residues. CDR3 sequence: CASSGQGTNTGELFF. The CDR3 DNA follows: TGCGCCAGCAGCGGCCAAGGAACAAACACCGGGGAGCTGTTTTTT. The full variable domain, in which reference TRBV5-1 and TRBJ2-2 provide the parts outside the CDR3, is KAGVTQTPRYLIKTRGQQVTLSCSPISGHRSVSWYQQTPGQGLQFLFEYFSETQRNKGNFPGRFSGRQFSNSRSEMNVSTLELGDSALYLCASSGQGTNTGELFFGEGSRLTVL.

J is TRBJ2-1 and V is TRBV5-1; 8 bases line up with TRBD2. The germline gives CDR1 SGHRS, CDR2 YFSETQ. The CDR3 runs to 12 residues. Trimming took 7 bases from V and 10 from J; bases not matched to a gene: 7. This chain's CDR3 is CASREGVSEQFF. In nucleotides, the CDR3 is TGCGCCAGCCGGGAGGGAGTCAGCGAGCAGTTCTTC.

The sample holds a few counts of this clonotype. The chain uses TRBV20-1 and TRBJ2-3; D is possibly TRBD2 (5 bases). The CDR3 is 14 residues long. CDR1 is DFQATT and CDR2 is SNEGSKA in the germline V gene (reference sequence). Trimming left V 0 bases short and J 5 bases short, with 12 bases between. CDR3 in amino acids: CSAREALAGDTQYF. CDR3 nucleotides: TGCAGTGCTAGAGAGGCGCTAGCTGGAGATACGCAGTATTTT.

The chain has TRBV25-1 and TRBJ1-4, with a weak D call TRBD1 (5 bases). Germline lookup yields CDR1 MGHDK and CDR2 SYGVNS. The CDR3 length is 19 residues. Trimming pared 6 bases from V and 5 bases from J, leaving 28 bases between. CDR3 residues: CASRRGLSPQTSNNEKLFF. The DNA for the CDR3 is TGTGCCAGCAGGAGGGGCCTTTCCCCCCAAACTTCGAACAATGAAAAACTGTTTTTT.

Written as DNA, the CDR3 is TGCGCCAGCAGCCCCGACAGGGGGCAGGGACAGCCCCAGCATTTT. It yields the protein CASSPDRGQGQPQHF. The V and J genes are TRBV4-1 and TRBJ1-5, with 10 nucleotides matching TRBD1. This CDR3 is 15 amino acids long. Germline CDR1 is MGHRA and CDR2 is YSYEKL. Trimming cost V 4 bases and J 7 bases; bases outside gene matches: 7.

This clonotype was seen ten or more times. The V and J genes are TRBV12-3 or TRBV12-4 and TRBJ2-7; D is undetermined. CDR3 length: 14 residues. V lost 5 bases and J 2 bases, leaving 13 bases between the germline ends. CDR3 loop: CASSETRTTYEQYF. DNA of the CDR3: TGTGCCAGCAGTGAGACACGGACCACCTACGAGCAGTACTTC.

The chain combines TRBV7-9 with TRBJ2-3; D uncertain. Trimming took off 5 bases at V and 0 bases at J, with 12 bases between the two ends. Germline values: CDR1 SEHNR, CDR2 FQNEAQ (reference sequence). The CDR3 is made up of 15 amino acids. Written as DNA, the CDR3 is TGTGCCAGCAGCCCGGACGGATACAGCACAGATACGCAGTATTTT. Its protein product is CASSPDGYSTDTQYF.

This clonotype was observed at least ten times. This rearrangement joins TRBV6-5 to TRBJ1-1, with 8 bases fitting TRBD1. The CDR3 consists of 14 residues. The V gene's germline CDR1 is MNHEY and CDR2 SVGAGI. J gave up 4 bases and V 2 bases, and 3 bases lay outside the gene matches. The CDR3 nucleotides are TGTGCCAGCAGTTACGGGACAGGCATCACTGAAGCTTTCTTT. It encodes CASSYGTGITEAFF.

This clonotype was detected ten times or more. The chain employs TRBV4-2 and TRBJ2-1; 7 bases align to TRBD2. This CDR3 has 15 amino acids. With 7 bases clipped from V and 6 bases from J, the junction kept 12 bases outside the gene matches. CDR1 is LGHNA, CDR2 YNFKEQ, per germline. The CDR3 sequence is CASNNPGGGFNEQFF. The CDR3 DNA reads as TGTGCCAGCAATAACCCCGGGGGAGGGTTCAATGAGCAGTTCTTC.